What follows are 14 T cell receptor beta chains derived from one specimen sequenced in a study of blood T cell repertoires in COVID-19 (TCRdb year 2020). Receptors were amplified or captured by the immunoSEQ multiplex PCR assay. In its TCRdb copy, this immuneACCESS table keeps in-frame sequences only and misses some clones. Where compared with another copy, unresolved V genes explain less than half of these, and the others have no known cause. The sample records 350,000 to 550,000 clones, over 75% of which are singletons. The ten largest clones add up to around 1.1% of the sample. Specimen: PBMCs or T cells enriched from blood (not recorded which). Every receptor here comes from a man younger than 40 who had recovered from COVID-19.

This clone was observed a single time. The CDR3 sequence: CASSRDRETQYF. The CDR3 bases are TGTGCCAGCAGCCGGGACAGAGAGACCCAGTACTTC. J is TRBJ2-5 and V is TRBV6-5; 7 nucleotides match TRBD1. The germline V gene has CDR1 MNHEY and CDR2 SVGAGI. J was trimmed by 4 bases and V by 6 bases; bases with no gene match: 2. CDR3 length: 12 residues.

The chain's CDR3 is CAIRGTRDTGELFF. Written as DNA, the CDR3 is TGTGCCATCAGGGGGACACGGGACACCGGGGAGCTGTTTTTT. The rearrangement uses TRBV10-3 and TRBJ2-2; D possibly corresponds to TRBD1 (6 bases). With 6 bases removed from V and 3 bases from J, the gap between germline ends came to 11 bases. Germline values: CDR1 ENHRY, CDR2 SYGVKD. The CDR3 totals 14 residues.

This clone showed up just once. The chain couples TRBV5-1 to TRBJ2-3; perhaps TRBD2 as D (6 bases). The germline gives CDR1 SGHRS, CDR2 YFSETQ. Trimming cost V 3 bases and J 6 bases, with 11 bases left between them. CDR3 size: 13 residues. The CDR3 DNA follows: TGCGCCAGCAGCTATGGAAGCGGGGATACGCAGTATTTT. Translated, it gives CASSYGSGDTQYF.

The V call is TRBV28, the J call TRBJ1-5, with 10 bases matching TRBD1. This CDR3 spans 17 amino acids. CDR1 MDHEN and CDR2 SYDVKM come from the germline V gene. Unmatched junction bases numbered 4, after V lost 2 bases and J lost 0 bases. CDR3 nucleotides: TGTGCCAGCAGTTTAGGGACAGGGGTCCCTAGCAATCAGCCCCAGCATTTT. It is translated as CASSLGTGVPSNQPQHF.

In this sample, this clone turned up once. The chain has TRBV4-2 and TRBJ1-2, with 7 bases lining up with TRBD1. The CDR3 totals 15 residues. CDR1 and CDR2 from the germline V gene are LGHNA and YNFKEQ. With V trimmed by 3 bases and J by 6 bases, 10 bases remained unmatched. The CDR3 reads CASSHFDRDGNGYTF. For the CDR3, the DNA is TGTGCCAGCAGCCACTTCGACAGGGATGGAAATGGCTACACCTTC.

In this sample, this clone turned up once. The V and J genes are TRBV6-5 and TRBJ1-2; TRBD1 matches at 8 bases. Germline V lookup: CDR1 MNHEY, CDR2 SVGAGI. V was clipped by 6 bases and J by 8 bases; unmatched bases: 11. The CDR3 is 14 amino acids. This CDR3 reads CASRPWTGTVGYTF. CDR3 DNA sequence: TGTGCCAGCAGACCCTGGACAGGGACGGTGGGCTACACCTTC.

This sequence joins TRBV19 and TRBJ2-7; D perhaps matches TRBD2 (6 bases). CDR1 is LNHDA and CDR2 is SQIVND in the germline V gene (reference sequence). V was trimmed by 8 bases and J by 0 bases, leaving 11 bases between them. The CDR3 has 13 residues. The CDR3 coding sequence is TGTGCCAGTCACTCCGGGGGCTCCTACGAGCAGTACTTC. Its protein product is CASHSGGSYEQYF.

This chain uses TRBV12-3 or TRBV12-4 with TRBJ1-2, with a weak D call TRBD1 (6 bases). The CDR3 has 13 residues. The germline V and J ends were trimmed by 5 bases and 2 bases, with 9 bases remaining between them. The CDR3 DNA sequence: TGTGCCAGCAGTGGGGGCAGCAACTATGGCTACACCTTC. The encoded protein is CASSGGSNYGYTF.

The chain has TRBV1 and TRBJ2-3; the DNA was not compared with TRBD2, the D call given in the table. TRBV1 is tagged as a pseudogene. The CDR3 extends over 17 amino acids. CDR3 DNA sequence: TGCACCAGCAGCCAAGCCGGGACTAGCGGGGCCCAACATACGCAGTATTTT. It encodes CTSSQAGTSGAQHTQYF.

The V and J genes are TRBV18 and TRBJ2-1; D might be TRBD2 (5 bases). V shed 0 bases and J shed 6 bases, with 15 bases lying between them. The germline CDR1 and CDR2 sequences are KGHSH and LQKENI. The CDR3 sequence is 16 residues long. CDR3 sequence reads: CASSPPAGPGVNEQFF. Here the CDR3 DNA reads TGTGCCAGCTCACCACCGGCGGGTCCGGGCGTCAATGAGCAGTTCTTC.

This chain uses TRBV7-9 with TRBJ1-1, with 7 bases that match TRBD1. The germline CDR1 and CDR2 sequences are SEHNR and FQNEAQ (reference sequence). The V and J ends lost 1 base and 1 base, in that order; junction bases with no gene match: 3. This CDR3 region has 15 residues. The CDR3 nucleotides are TGTGCCAGCAGCTTAGATGGGACAGAGAACACTGAAGCTTTCTTT. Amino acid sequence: CASSLDGTENTEAFF. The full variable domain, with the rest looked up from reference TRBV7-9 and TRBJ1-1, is DTGVSQNPRHKITKRGQNVTFRCDPISEHNRLYWYRQTLGQGPEFLTYFQNEAQLEKSRLLSDRFSAERPKGSFSTLEIQRTEQGDSAMYLCASSLDGTENTEAFFGQGTRLTVV.

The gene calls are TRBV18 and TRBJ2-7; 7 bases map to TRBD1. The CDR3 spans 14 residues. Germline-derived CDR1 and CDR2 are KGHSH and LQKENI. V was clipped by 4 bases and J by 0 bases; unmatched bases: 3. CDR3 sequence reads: CASSQDRSSYEQYF. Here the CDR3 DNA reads TGTGCCAGCTCACAGGACAGGAGCTCCTACGAGCAGTACTTC.

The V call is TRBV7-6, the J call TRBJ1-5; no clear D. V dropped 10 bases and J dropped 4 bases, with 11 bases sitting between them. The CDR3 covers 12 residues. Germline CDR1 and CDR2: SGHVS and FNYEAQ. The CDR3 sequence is CAIEGGNQPQHF. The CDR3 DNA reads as TGTGCCATCGAGGGAGGAAATCAGCCCCAGCATTTT.

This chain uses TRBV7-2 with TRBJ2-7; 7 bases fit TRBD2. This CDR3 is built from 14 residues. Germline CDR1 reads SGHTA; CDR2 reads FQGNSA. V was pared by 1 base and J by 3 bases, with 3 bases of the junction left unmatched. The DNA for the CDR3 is TGTGCCAGCAGCTTAGACCCGGGAGGCTACGAGCAGTACTTC. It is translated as CASSLDPGGYEQYF.